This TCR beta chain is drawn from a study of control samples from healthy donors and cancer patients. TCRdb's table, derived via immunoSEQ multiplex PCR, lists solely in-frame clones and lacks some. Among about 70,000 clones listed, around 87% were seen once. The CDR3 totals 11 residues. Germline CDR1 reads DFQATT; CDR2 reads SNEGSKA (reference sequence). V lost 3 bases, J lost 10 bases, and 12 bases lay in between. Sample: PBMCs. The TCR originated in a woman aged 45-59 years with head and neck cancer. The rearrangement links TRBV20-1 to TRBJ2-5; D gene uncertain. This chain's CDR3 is CSASGPSGQYF. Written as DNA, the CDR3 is TGCAGTGCTAGTGGACCTTCGGGCCAGTACTTC.